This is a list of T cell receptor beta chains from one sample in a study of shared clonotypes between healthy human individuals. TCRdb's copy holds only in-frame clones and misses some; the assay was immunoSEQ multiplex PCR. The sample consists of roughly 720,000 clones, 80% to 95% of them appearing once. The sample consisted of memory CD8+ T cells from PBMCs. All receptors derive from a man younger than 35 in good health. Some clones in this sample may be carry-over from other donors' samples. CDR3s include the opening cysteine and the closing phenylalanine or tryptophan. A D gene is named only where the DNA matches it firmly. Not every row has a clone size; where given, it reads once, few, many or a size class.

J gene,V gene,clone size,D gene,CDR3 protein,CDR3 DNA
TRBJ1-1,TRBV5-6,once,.,CASSLVGVSGAATEAFF,TGTGCCAGCAGCTTGGTAGGAGTTTCCGGGGCAGCGACTGAAGCTTTCTTT
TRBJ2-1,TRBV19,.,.,CASSIGDGEQFF,TGTGCCAGTAGTATAGGGGACGGTGAGCAGTTCTTC
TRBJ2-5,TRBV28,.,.,CASRPSGVETQYF,TGTGCCAGCCGGCCGTCAGGGGTCGAGACCCAGTACTTC
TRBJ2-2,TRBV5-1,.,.,CASSLLSGDTGELFF,TGCGCCAGCAGCCTACTATCGGGGGACACCGGGGAGCTGTTTTTT
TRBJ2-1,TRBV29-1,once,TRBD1,CSVEGRGLREQFF,TGCAGCGTTGAAGGCAGGGGGCTTCGTGAGCAGTTCTTC
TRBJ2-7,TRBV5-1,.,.,CASSLFWDNSYEQYF,TGCGCCAGCAGCTTGTTTTGGGACAACTCCTACGAGCAGTACTTC
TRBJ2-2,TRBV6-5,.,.,CASSYGVAGELFF,TGTGCCAGCAGTTACGGAGTTGCCGGGGAGCTGTTTTTT
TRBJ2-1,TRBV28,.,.,CASSLAVYNEQFF,TGTGCCAGCAGTTTAGCGGTTTACAATGAGCAGTTCTTC
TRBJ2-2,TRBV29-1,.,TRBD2,CSVSGRANTGELFF,TGCAGCGTTAGCGGGAGGGCCAACACCGGGGAGCTGTTTTTT
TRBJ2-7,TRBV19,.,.,CASLPGRDSYEQYF,TGTGCCAGTCTCCCGGGGCGCGACTCCTACGAGCAGTACTTC
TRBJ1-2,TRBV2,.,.,CASSRPRDWGYTF,TGTGCCAGCAGTAGGCCCCGGGACTGGGGCTACACCTTC
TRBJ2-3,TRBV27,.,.,CASSRKRGGTLPTQYF,TGTGCCAGCAGTAGAAAGAGAGGGGGTACGTTACCCACGCAGTATTTT
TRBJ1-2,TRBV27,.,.,CASARAGIIRGYTF,TGTGCCAGCGCTCGGGCAGGGATCATCCGCGGCTACACCTTC